This T cell receptor beta chain was sequenced in a study of OX40 agonist ivuxolimab in advanced cancers. Whole-study context: Under the entry rules, prior anti-PD-1, anti-PD-L1 or anti-CTLA-4 therapy was allowed, and about 40% had some. The study, taken as a whole, reports: Average numbers of expanded clones were greater in CD8+ T cells than in CD4+.

The length of the CDR3 is 13 residues. Germline values: CDR1 MNHEY, CDR2 SMNVEV (reference sequence). Trimming shortened V by 2 bases and J by 4 bases, and 8 bases separated the two germline ends. About this clone: Its matching antigen is unknown.

The method was immunoSEQ multiplex PCR; TCRdb's version includes in-frame clones alone and lacks a portion of them. The table includes tens of thousands of clones, roughly nine tenths detected once. The chain recombines TRBV27 with TRBJ1-1; unclear D gene. Sequencing used CD4+ or CD8+ T cells sorted from blood, obtained in a trial of the OX40 agonist ivuxolimab. This TCR was sampled from an adult with an advanced solid tumor such as melanoma, head and neck, liver or kidney cancer. DNA for the CDR3: TGTGCCAGCAGTTTAAAGTCGGGCACTGAAGCTTTCTTT. Its translation is CASSLKSGTEAFF.